This T cell receptor beta chain was profiled in a study of prognosis after radiotherapy for stage I lung cancer. At the level of the study: Radiotherapy used SBRT, divided into 3 to 5 fractions and reaching a biologically effective dose of at least 100 Gy.

This clonotype was found many times. Genomic DNA was the source, and TCR beta CDR3 was amplified from it by two-round multiplex PCR. During first-round PCR, primers specific to each TRBV and TRBJ gene were used. In the second PCR round, amplification relied on universal primers. TCRdb passed the multiplex PCR reads through MiXCR, listing each CDR3 protein once. The sample holds roughly 38,000 distinct CDR3 sequences, roughly a quarter seen once. Blood, six milliliters, was collected at each of two time points. The V gene lost 6 bases and the J gene lost 2 bases, with 14 bases spanning the gap. Germline CDR1 is SNHLY and CDR2 is FYNNEI. The CDR3 covers 14 residues.

Sequencing used PBMCs, obtained before or after stereotactic body radiation therapy (not recorded which). The receptor was derived from a donor aged 50 or older with non-small cell lung cancer. The rearrangement uses TRBV2 and TRBJ2-7, with D tentatively TRBD1 (5 bases). In DNA, the CDR3 is TGTGCCAGCAGCGCTTTACAGGCTACCTACGAGCAGTACTTC. This translates into CASSALQATYEQYF.